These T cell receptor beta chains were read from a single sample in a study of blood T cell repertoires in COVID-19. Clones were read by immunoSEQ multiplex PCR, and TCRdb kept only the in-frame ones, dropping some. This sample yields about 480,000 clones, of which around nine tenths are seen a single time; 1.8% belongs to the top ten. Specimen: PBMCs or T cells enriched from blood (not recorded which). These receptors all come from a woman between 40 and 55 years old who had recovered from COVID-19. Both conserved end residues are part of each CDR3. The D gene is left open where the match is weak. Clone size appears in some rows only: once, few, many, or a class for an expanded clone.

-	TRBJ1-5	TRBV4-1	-	TGCGCCAGCAGCCAAGAAGGAGGGAATAGCAATCAGCCCCAGCATTTT	CASSQEGGNSNQPQHF
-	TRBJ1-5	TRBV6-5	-	TGTGCCAGCGGCTGGACATCTCAGCCCCAGCATTTT	CASGWTSQPQHF
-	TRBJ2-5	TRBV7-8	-	TGTGCCAGCAGCCCAGGGGAGACCCAGTACTTC	CASSPGETQYF
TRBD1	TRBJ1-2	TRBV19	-	TGTGCCAGTAGTATGGATGGACAGGACGTTCTGCGCGGCTACACCTTC	CASSMDGQDVLRGYTF
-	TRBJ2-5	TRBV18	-	TGTGCCAGCTCACCCTACAGAGCCCAAGAGACCCAGTACTTC	CASSPYRAQETQYF
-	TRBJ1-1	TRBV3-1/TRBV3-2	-	TGTGCCAGCAGCCAAGATAGGAGGGGTGAAGCTTTCTTT	CASSQDRRGEAFF
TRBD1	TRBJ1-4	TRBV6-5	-	TGTGCCAGCAGTTACTCGGGACAGAATGAAAAACTGTTTTTT	CASSYSGQNEKLFF
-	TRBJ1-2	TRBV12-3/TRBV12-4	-	TGTGCCAGCAGTTTAGTCCCACGAGATCGCGCCTTC	CASSLVPRDRAF
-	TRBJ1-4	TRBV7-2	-	TGTGCCAGCAGCTTACTATTCCGAAACGGGGATAATGAAAAACTGTTTTTT	CASSLLFRNGDNEKLFF
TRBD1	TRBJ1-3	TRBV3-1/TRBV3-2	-	TGTGCCAGCAGCCCGGGACAGGGTTCAGGAAACACCATATATTTT	CASSPGQGSGNTIYF
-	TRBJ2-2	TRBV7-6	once	TGTGCCAGCAGCTTAGCGAGTCAGGGGATCACCGGGGAGCTGTTTTTT	CASSLASQGITGELFF
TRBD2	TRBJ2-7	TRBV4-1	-	TGCGCCAGCAGCCAAGATTTGACTAGCGGGGAATACGAGCAGTACTTC	CASSQDLTSGEYEQYF
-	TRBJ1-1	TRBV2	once	TGTGCCAGCAGCGGATCCTGGGGCGAAGAAGCTTTCTTT	CASSGSWGEEAFF
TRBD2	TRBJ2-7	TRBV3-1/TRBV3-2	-	TGTGCCAGCAGCCTGACTAGCGGGAGCTCCTACGAGCAGTACTTC	CASSLTSGSSYEQYF
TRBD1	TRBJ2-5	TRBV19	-	TGTGCCAGTAGTGTACGACAGGGAGAAGAGACCCAGTACTTC	CASSVRQGEETQYF
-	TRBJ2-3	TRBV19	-	TGTGCCAGTAGTATAACCGCACTAGCAAACACAGATACGCAGTATTTT	CASSITALANTDTQYF
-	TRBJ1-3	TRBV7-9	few	TGTGCCAGCACCCAGGCATCCTCTGGAAACACCATATATTTT	CASTQASSGNTIYF